One and the same sample provided the 20 T cell receptor beta chains below, sequenced in a study of PD-1 blockade in classical Hodgkin lymphoma. Assay: immunoSEQ multiplex PCR; the TCRdb copy retains only in-frame clones and omits some. Among 10,000 to 15,000 clones listed, about 80% were seen once. The time point denotes: cycle 4 day 1 (C4D1), after less than 7 weeks of nivolumab. Every patient relapsed after autologous stem cell transplantation, and brentuximab vedotin exposure varied. The authors purified CD4+ T cells from thawed PBMCs by magnetic negative selection. The source was CD4+ T cells from blood, collected before the fourth cycle of nivolumab. The receptors were gathered from a human donor with classical Hodgkin lymphoma.

The chain combines TRBV25-1 with TRBJ2-3; no definite D call. This CDR3 region has 13 residues. CDR1 is MGHDK and CDR2 is SYGVNS in the germline V gene. Trimming left V 1 base short and J 4 bases short, with 6 bases between. The CDR3 nucleotides are TGTGCCAGCAGTGAATTGTTGGCAGATACGCAGTATTTT. Amino acid sequence: CASSELLADTQYF.

This chain links TRBV19 with TRBJ2-3, with 10 bases matching TRBD2. V gave up 6 bases and J gave up 5 bases; unmatched junction bases: 8. The V gene's germline CDR1 is LNHDA and CDR2 SQIVND (reference sequence). The CDR3 totals 15 residues. The DNA for the CDR3 is TGTGCCAGTAGCCTTACTAGCGGGAAAGGAGATACGCAGTATTTT. Residues: CASSLTSGKGDTQYF. Together with reference TRBV19 and TRBJ2-3, the CDR3 gives the full variable domain: DGGITQSPKYLFRKEGQNVTLSCEQNLNHDAMYWYRQDPGQGLRLIYYSQIVNDFQKGDIAEGYSVSREKKESFPLTVTSAQKNPTAFYLCASSLTSGKGDTQYFGPGTRLTVL.

This clone has just one count. V and J are TRBV2 and TRBJ1-1; D ambiguous. Germline lookup yields CDR1 SNHLY and CDR2 FYNNEI. With 6 bases removed from V and 3 bases from J, the gap between germline ends came to 11 bases. This CDR3 has 13 amino acids. The CDR3 DNA is TGTGCCAGCAGCGCCCAGCGGGACACTGAAGCTTTCTTT. Translated, it gives CASSAQRDTEAFF.

The chain links TRBV7-6 to TRBJ2-7, with 8 bases identical to TRBD1. CDR1 and CDR2 from the germline V gene are SGHVS and FNYEAQ. Trimming cost V 2 bases and J 3 bases; bases outside gene matches: 3. The CDR3 is 14 amino acids. The CDR3 reads CASSLKGQVYEQYF. The CDR3 nucleotides read TGTGCCAGCAGCTTAAAGGGACAGGTCTACGAGCAGTACTTC.

V gene TRBV5-4 combines with J gene TRBJ2-3; D might be TRBD2 (6 bases). V was trimmed by 7 bases and J by 0 bases, leaving 15 bases between them. The CDR3 extends over 15 amino acids. Germline CDR1 SGHNT, CDR2 YYREEE (reference sequence). The CDR3 here is CASGLGTPSTDTQYF. DNA of the CDR3: TGTGCCAGCGGACTTGGGACTCCCAGCACAGATACGCAGTATTTT.

On this clone: Other DNA sequences in this specimen translate into the identical CDR3. The rearrangement joins TRBV2 to TRBJ1-1; D gene uncertain. This CDR3 has 14 residues. V was cut by 6 bases and J by 1 base, with 12 bases left in between. Germline-derived CDR1 and CDR2 are SNHLY and FYNNEI. The CDR3, as DNA: TGTGCCAGCAGGCAAGGGAGACCGAACACTGAAGCTTTCTTT. It encodes CASRQGRPNTEAFF.

The genes are TRBV5-1 and TRBJ2-7; TRBD1 matches at 10 bases. Trimming cost V 0 bases and J 6 bases; bases outside gene matches: 6. The CDR3 contains 15 residues. CDR1 and CDR2 (germline): SGHRS, YFSETQ. The CDR3 DNA reads as TGCGCCAGCAGCTTGGATGGGACAGGGGTTCCCGAGCAGTACTTC. Its protein is CASSLDGTGVPEQYF.

The gene calls are TRBV9 and TRBJ2-2, with 7 bases lining up with TRBD2. V was clipped by 4 bases and J by 4 bases; unmatched bases: 13. This CDR3 region has 17 residues. The germline CDR1 and CDR2 sequences are SGDLS and YYNGEE. Written as DNA, the CDR3 is TGTGCCAGCAGCCCTCTCGGGGGGAGTAGGACCACCGGGGAGCTGTTTTTT. Translating gives CASSPLGGSRTTGELFF.

V usage is TRBV19 and J usage is TRBJ2-3; possibly TRBD2 for D (7 bases). V was trimmed by 3 bases and J by 4 bases, leaving 11 bases between them. The germline V gene encodes CDR1 LNHDA and CDR2 SQIVND (reference sequence). This CDR3 spans 14 amino acids. The CDR3 DNA is TGTGCCAGTAGTATTAAGGGGGGGGCAGATACGCAGTATTTT. Protein product: CASSIKGGADTQYF.

The chain links TRBV18 to TRBJ1-2; D ambiguous. Germline CDR1 is KGHSH and CDR2 is LQKENI. The CDR3 extends over 15 amino acids. V was pared by 0 bases and J by 3 bases, with 11 bases between. CDR3 sequence reads: CASSPPNAQDYGYTF. The CDR3, as DNA: TGTGCCAGCTCACCACCAAACGCCCAAGACTATGGCTACACCTTC.

V and J are TRBV29-1 and TRBJ1-2; D is ambiguous. The CDR3 totals 12 residues. The V end was cut by 4 bases, the J end by 0 bases, with 6 bases between. Germline V lookup: CDR1 SQVTM, CDR2 ANQGSEA. DNA of the CDR3: TGCAGCGTTGGAGGAACTAACTATGGCTACACCTTC. As protein: CSVGGTNYGYTF.

The V and J genes are TRBV4-1 and TRBJ1-5, with D unresolved. The V and J ends lost 1 base and 7 bases respectively, with 17 bases between them. Germline assignment: CDR1 MGHRA and CDR2 YSYEKL. CDR3 length: 16 residues. CDR3 sequence reads: CASSQGWVPKYQPQHF. In DNA form, the CDR3 reads TGCGCCAGCAGCCAAGGCTGGGTCCCGAAGTACCAGCCCCAGCATTTT.

V and J are TRBV2 and TRBJ2-2, with 11 bases that match TRBD2. The J segment lost 6 bases and the V segment lost 3 bases, leaving 12 bases of the junction unmatched. Germline CDR1 SNHLY, CDR2 FYNNEI. This CDR3 spans 18 amino acids. The CDR3 region is CASSEYKTSGTIAGELFF. In DNA form, the CDR3 reads TGTGCCAGCAGTGAGTACAAGACTAGCGGGACAATAGCCGGGGAGCTGTTTTTT.

The rearrangement uses TRBV5-1 and TRBJ1-6, with D perhaps TRBD1 (6 bases). The germline CDR1 and CDR2 sequences are SGHRS and YFSETQ. The CDR3 loop spans 14 amino acids. The V gene lost 3 bases and the J gene lost 6 bases, with 10 bases spanning the gap. As DNA, the CDR3 is TGCGCCAGCAGCTCTCGACAGGTTAATTCACCCCTCCACTTT. Protein: CASSSRQVNSPLHF.

This clone was detected once. The V gene is TRBV12-5, the J gene TRBJ1-1; a possible D gene is TRBD1 (5 bases). V gave up 3 bases and J gave up 13 bases, with 15 bases separating them. Looked up from germline, CDR1 is LGHNT and CDR2 is FRNRAP. The CDR3 has 12 residues. Here the CDR3 DNA reads TGTGCTAGTGGTTTTTCCGGGGGTCGCTTTTTCTTT. It yields the protein CASGFSGGRFFF.

The gene calls are TRBV28 and TRBJ1-5; D gene uncertain. Germline lookup yields CDR1 MDHEN and CDR2 SYDVKM. The length of the CDR3 is 11 residues. Trimming cost V 2 bases and J 8 bases, with 4 bases left between them. This CDR3 reads CASSLREPQHF. Here the CDR3 DNA reads TGTGCCAGCAGTTTACGGGAGCCCCAGCATTTT.

The sample holds one count of this clone. V is TRBV7-9 and J is TRBJ1-1, with D tentatively TRBD1 (6 bases). CDR3 length: 14 residues. V lost 0 bases, J lost 6 bases, and 11 bases lay in between. The germline gives CDR1 SEHNR, CDR2 FQNEAQ (reference sequence). Here the CDR3 DNA reads TGTGCCAGCAGCTTAGCGGCAGGGGAGGCTGAAGCTTTCTTT. Protein sequence: CASSLAAGEAEAFF.

This sequence joins TRBV19 and TRBJ1-5, with D hard to call. The CDR3 spans 17 residues. Germline CDR1 is LNHDA and CDR2 is SQIVND (reference sequence). Trimming took 5 bases from V and 0 from J, leaving 17 bases between them. CDR3 coding DNA: TGTGCCAGTAGTCCACCCGGACGGGGTTATAGCAATCAGCCCCAGCATTTT. Its protein is CASSPPGRGYSNQPQHF.

The chain employs TRBV18 and TRBJ2-3; possibly TRBD2 for D (6 bases). Germline loops: CDR1 KGHSH, CDR2 LQKENI. V shed 6 bases and J shed 5 bases, with 21 bases lying between them. The CDR3 length is 16 residues. This chain's CDR3 is CASSPPRVADLDTQYF. The CDR3 DNA reads TGTGCCAGCTCGCCCCCCAGGGTAGCGGACTTAGATACGCAGTATTTT.

The chain links TRBV18 to TRBJ2-1; no reliable D call. The CDR3 has 14 residues. The V end was cut by 4 bases, the J end by 4 bases, with 11 bases between. Germline loops: CDR1 KGHSH, CDR2 LQKENI. CDR3 bases: TGTGCCAGCTCACGCTCCGCCGGATACAATGAGCAGTTCTTC. Protein sequence: CASSRSAGYNEQFF.